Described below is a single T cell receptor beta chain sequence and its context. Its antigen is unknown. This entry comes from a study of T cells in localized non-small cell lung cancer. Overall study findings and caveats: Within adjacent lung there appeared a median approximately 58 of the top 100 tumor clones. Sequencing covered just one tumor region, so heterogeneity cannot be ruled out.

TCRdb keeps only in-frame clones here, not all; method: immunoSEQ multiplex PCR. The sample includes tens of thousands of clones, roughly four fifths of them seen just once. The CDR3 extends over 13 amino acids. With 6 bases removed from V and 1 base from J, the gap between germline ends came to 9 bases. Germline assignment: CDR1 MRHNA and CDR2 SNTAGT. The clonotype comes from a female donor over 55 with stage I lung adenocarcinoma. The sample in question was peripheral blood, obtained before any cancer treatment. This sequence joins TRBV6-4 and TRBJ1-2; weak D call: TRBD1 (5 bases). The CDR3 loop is CASRMGLNYGYTF. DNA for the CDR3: TGTGCCAGCAGAATGGGACTTAACTATGGCTACACCTTC.